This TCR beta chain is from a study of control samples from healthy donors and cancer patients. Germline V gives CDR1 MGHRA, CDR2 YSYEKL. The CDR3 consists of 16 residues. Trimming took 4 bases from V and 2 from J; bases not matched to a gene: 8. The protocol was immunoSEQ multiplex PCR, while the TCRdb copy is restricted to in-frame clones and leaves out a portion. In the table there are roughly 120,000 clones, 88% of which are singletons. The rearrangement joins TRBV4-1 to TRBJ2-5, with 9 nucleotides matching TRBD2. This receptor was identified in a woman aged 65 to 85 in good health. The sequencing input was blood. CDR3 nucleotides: TGCGCCAGCAGCCTCAGCCCAGCGGGGGGACAAGAGACCCAGTACTTC. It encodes CASSLSPAGGQETQYF.